This T cell receptor (beta chain) is from a study of T-cell memory formation after mild COVID-19. Constant-segment-primed 5'RACE gave TCR alpha and TCR beta cDNA libraries with sample barcodes and UMIs. In TCRdb, the 5' RACE reads were re-called with MiXCR into one record per CDR3 protein. Among roughly 400,000 distinct CDR3 sequences listed, 16% were seen once. The V gene end was trimmed by 2 bases and the J gene end by 6 bases; junction bases not matched to a gene: 4. The CDR3 runs 14 residues. Germline V gives CDR1 WNHNN, CDR2 SYGVQD (reference sequence). The sequence was collected from a man aged 18 to 35 who had mild COVID-19 (a few samples of this study predate the infection). Cell type and time point are not known. The chain links TRBV10-1 to TRBJ2-1; TRBD2 agrees at 7 bases. The sample taken for sequencing was PBMCs or a T cell subset sorted from them (not recorded which). This chain's CDR3 is CASSEAAGVNEQFF. The CDR3 DNA reads as TGCGCCAGCAGTGAGGCCGCGGGGGTCAATGAGCAGTTCTTC.